The clone carrying this T cell receptor beta chain has just a few counts. The sample is drawn from a study of cytomegalovirus exposure and HLA in healthy donors. PCR amplification relied on 60 Vbeta primers (plus 13 Jbeta primers). Generated by immunoSEQ multiplex PCR, the TCRdb table keeps only in-frame clones and is missing some. The table lists 80,000 to 100,000 clones, approximately 72% of them singletons. Germline CDR1 and CDR2: GTSNPN and SVGIG (reference sequence). Trimming cost V 5 bases and J 7 bases, with 23 bases left between them. The CDR3 runs 15 residues. The TCR originated in a man between 18 and 29 years old in good health and CMV-seropositive. The chain carries TRBV30 and TRBJ1-2; possibly TRBD1 for D (6 bases). Sequenced: PBMCs. The DNA of the CDR3 is TGTGCCTGGGGGGGTCGGACAGATCTCTATGCTGGCTACACCTTC. This encodes CAWGGRTDLYAGYTF.